These 23 T cell receptor beta chains were sequenced from one sample in a study of identical twins. MiXCR, applied by TCRdb to the 5' RACE reads, yields one record per CDR3 protein. Of about 920,000 distinct CDR3 sequences listed, 9% to 15% were seen once; the top ten hold about 1.5%. These data are also associated with another study on yellow fever vaccine responses in identical twins.

Specimen: PBMCs. These receptors originate from a woman under 30 in good health.

This clonotype was counted ten times or more. The chain combines TRBV12-3 or TRBV12-4 with TRBJ1-1, with D perhaps matching TRBD1 (5 bases). The V end lost 2 bases, the J end lost 4 bases, and 11 bases lay between the germline ends. The CDR3 consists of 14 residues. CDR3 protein: CASSLSGARTEAFF. The CDR3 DNA reads as TGTGCCAGCAGTTTAAGTGGGGCGCGCACTGAAGCTTTCTTT.

This clonotype was found many times. V usage is TRBV3-1 and J usage is TRBJ2-3, with 7 positions matching TRBD2. The CDR3 runs 13 residues. V lost 3 bases to trimming and J lost 4 bases; unmatched junction nucleotides: 1. Germline CDR1 reads LGHDT; CDR2 reads YNNKEL (reference sequence). CDR3 nucleotide sequence: TGTGCCAGCAGCCACCGGGAGGCAGATACGCAGTATTTT. Translating gives CASSHREADTQYF.

At least ten counts were recorded for this clonotype. The chain is built from TRBV7-9 and TRBJ2-7, with unresolved D. V lost 2 bases to trimming and J lost 3 bases, with 11 bases between them. The CDR3 has 14 amino acids. Germline values: CDR1 SEHNR, CDR2 FQNEAQ (reference sequence). Written as DNA, the CDR3 is TGTGCCAGCAGCTTATCAGGTTACTACTACGAGCAGTACTTC. Its protein product is CASSLSGYYYEQYF.

This chain uses TRBV12-3 or TRBV12-4 with TRBJ2-1; no reliable D call. The CDR3 is made up of 11 amino acids. V lost 6 bases and J lost 8, with 8 bases in between. The CDR3 nucleotides read TGTGCCAGCAGCGCTTTGGATGAGCAGTTCTTC. Its protein product is CASSALDEQFF.

This clonotype occurred a few times. V and J are TRBV3-1 and TRBJ2-5; TRBD2 matches at 14 bases. V trimming: 1 base; J trimming: 0 bases; junction bases outside the gene matches: 1. CDR3 length equals 17 residues. CDR1 LGHDT and CDR2 YNNKEL come from the germline V gene (reference sequence). As DNA, the CDR3 is TGTGCCAGCAGCCAAGGGACTAGCGGGGGGTACCAAGAGACCCAGTACTTC. Protein product: CASSQGTSGGYQETQYF.

This clonotype was detected a few times. The chain is built from TRBV25-1 and TRBJ1-1; no clear D gene. This CDR3 has 13 residues. The germline V gene has CDR1 MGHDK and CDR2 SYGVNS. V lost 4 bases and J lost 1, with 7 bases in between. CDR3 protein: CASSVHTNTEAFF. The CDR3 DNA reads TGTGCCAGCAGTGTCCATACGAACACTGAAGCTTTCTTT.

This clonotype occurred a few times. The J gene is TRBJ2-4, the V gene TRBV15; D perhaps matches TRBD1 (6 bases). Germline CDR1 and CDR2: LNHNV and YYDKDF (reference sequence). Trimming took 0 bases from V and 0 from J, leaving 12 bases between them. This CDR3 comprises 17 residues. This CDR3 reads CATSRDLDSLAKNIQYF. CDR3 DNA: TGTGCCACCAGCAGAGATCTGGACAGCTTAGCCAAAAACATTCAGTACTTC. The whole variable domain, remainder taken from reference TRBV15 and TRBJ2-4, is DAMVIQNPRYQVTQFGKPVTLSCSQTLNHNVMYWYQQKSSQAPKLLFHYYDKDFNNEADTPDNFQSRRPNTSFCFLDIRSPGLGDTAMYLCATSRDLDSLAKNIQYFGAGTRLSVL.

V and J are TRBV4-1 and TRBJ1-5; D call uncertain. V was trimmed by 3 bases and J by 0 bases, leaving 15 bases between them. Germline lookup yields CDR1 MGHRA and CDR2 YSYEKL. The CDR3 covers 17 residues. CDR3 in amino acids: CASSQDTHGYSNQPQHF. For the CDR3, the DNA is TGCGCCAGCAGCCAGGATACCCACGGATATAGCAATCAGCCCCAGCATTTT.

The CDR3 DNA sequence: TGTGCCACCAGTGATGCTAGCGGGAAATTCTACAATGAGCAGTTCTTC. Translation: CATSDASGKFYNEQFF. The J gene is TRBJ2-1, the V gene TRBV24-1; 9 bases map to TRBD2. The CDR3 loop spans 16 amino acids. The germline V gene has CDR1 KGHDR and CDR2 SFDVKD. Germline trimming cut 3 bases from V and 3 bases from J; bases unmatched to any gene: 5.

Only a few counts were recorded for this clonotype. V and J are TRBV9 and TRBJ2-2; tentatively, D is TRBD2 (5 bases). The CDR3 has 15 residues. With 0 bases removed from V and 4 bases from J, the gap between germline ends came to 10 bases. The germline gives CDR1 SGDLS, CDR2 YYNGEE. This CDR3 is CASSVEGSVTGELFF. The CDR3 DNA sequence: TGTGCCAGCAGCGTAGAGGGTAGCGTCACCGGGGAGCTGTTTTTT.

At least ten counts were recorded for this clonotype. This rearrangement joins TRBV10-3 to TRBJ2-5; 7 bases match TRBD1. CDR1 and CDR2 (germline): ENHRY, SYGVKD. V shed 4 bases, J shed 1 base, and the junction held 3 bases outside the gene matches. This CDR3 region has 14 residues. The CDR3 protein is CAISARTGQETQYF. CDR3 nucleotide sequence: TGTGCCATCAGTGCGCGGACAGGCCAAGAGACCCAGTACTTC.

In this sample, this clonotype turned up a few times. The chain carries TRBV11-2 and TRBJ2-7; D could derive from TRBD1 or TRBD2 (5 bases each). Trimming cost V 2 bases and J 3 bases, with 14 bases left between them. The CDR3 is 15 amino acids. Germline V lookup: CDR1 SGHAT, CDR2 FQNNGV. Here the CDR3 DNA reads TGTGCCAGCAGCTTATACCTCGGGACGGACTACGAGCAGTACGTC. Its translation: CASSLYLGTDYEQYV.

This clonotype was found a few times. V is TRBV7-9 and J is TRBJ2-3; 8 bases line up with TRBD2. Germline-derived CDR1 and CDR2 are SEHNR and FQNEAQ (reference sequence). CDR3 length: 17 amino acids. V was pared by 10 bases and J by 0 bases, with 15 bases of the junction left unmatched. This CDR3 reads CATRRNAGGLSTDTQYF. CDR3 bases: TGTGCCACCCGGCGGAACGCGGGAGGACTTAGCACAGATACGCAGTATTTT.

This chain joins TRBV28 and TRBJ2-5, with D perhaps matching TRBD1 (6 bases). From germline, CDR1 is MDHEN and CDR2 SYDVKM. V was cut by 3 bases and J by 4 bases, with 18 bases left in between. The CDR3 runs 16 residues. CDR3 nucleotide sequence: TGTGCCAGCAGTTTTTGGTTCTCTGGGGGCGGAGAGACCCAGTACTTC. This gives the protein CASSFWFSGGGETQYF.

The V call is TRBV12-3 or TRBV12-4, the J call TRBJ2-1; D not certain. This CDR3 region has 13 residues. V was cut by 3 bases and J by 5 bases, with 8 bases left in between. In nucleotides, the CDR3 is TGTGCCAGCAGTTTTTGGGTCAACAATGAGCAGTTCTTC. Protein: CASSFWVNNEQFF.

This clonotype was found a few times. The junction differs from germline at one of its ends, possibly a read error. The chain links TRBV3-1 to TRBJ2-7; 13 nucleotides match TRBD2. Germline-derived CDR1 and CDR2 are LGHDT and YNNKEL (reference sequence). The CDR3 spans 18 residues. CDR3 bases: TGTGCCATCAGCCCACTAGCGGGAGGGCTTTTGCTTCCCTCCGAGCAGTACTTC. Protein product: CAISPLAGGLLLPSEQYF.

This clonotype showed up just a few times. This chain joins TRBV10-3 and TRBJ2-7, with 7 bases that match TRBD1. V lost 4 bases and J lost 7; bases outside the gene matches: 7. CDR1 and CDR2 (germline): ENHRY, SYGVKD. This CDR3 is built from 13 residues. CDR3 in DNA: TGTGCCATCAGTGCGGGACAGCGCCTAGAGCAGTACTTC. This gives the protein CAISAGQRLEQYF.

The rearrangement links TRBV28 to TRBJ2-1; possible D gene TRBD2, 5 bases. CDR3 length: 14 residues. V was pared by 8 bases and J by 1 base, with 12 bases between. Looked up from germline, CDR1 is MDHEN and CDR2 is SYDVKM. The CDR3 spells CASGKSGSYNEQFF. DNA of the CDR3: TGTGCCAGCGGAAAGTCGGGATCCTACAATGAGCAGTTCTTC.

This clonotype was counted a few times. The chain combines TRBV12-3 or TRBV12-4 with TRBJ1-4; tentative D call: TRBD1 (5 bases). This CDR3 has 15 residues. Trimming shortened V by 6 bases and J by 6 bases, and 17 bases separated the two germline ends. The CDR3 protein is CASRQPGTLDEKLFF. The CDR3 region has the DNA TGTGCCAGCAGACAACCCGGGACCCTTGATGAAAAACTGTTTTTT.

This rearrangement joins TRBV12-3 or TRBV12-4 to TRBJ2-3; D gene uncertain. V lost 4 bases, J lost 1 base, and 9 bases lay in between. This CDR3 is built from 14 residues. Here the CDR3 reads CASSSSDGTDTQYF. The CDR3 DNA sequence: TGTGCCAGCAGTTCCAGCGACGGCACAGATACGCAGTATTTT.

V gene TRBV6-1 combines with J gene TRBJ1-3; tentatively, D is TRBD1 (5 bases). The CDR3 spans 17 residues. From germline, CDR1 is MNHNS and CDR2 SASEGT. The germline V and J ends were trimmed by 7 bases and 2 bases, with 21 bases remaining between them. This CDR3 is CASTKGSQGSAGNTIYF. The CDR3 DNA reads TGTGCCAGCACAAAGGGGTCTCAGGGATCTGCTGGAAACACCATATATTTT.

This clonotype has only a few counts. This sequence joins TRBV12-3 or TRBV12-4 and TRBJ1-5; D unresolved. This CDR3 is 13 amino acids long. Trimming shortened V by 4 bases and J by 6 bases, and 10 bases separated the two germline ends. The CDR3 is CASSSERTQPQHF. The CDR3 DNA is TGTGCCAGCAGTTCAGAACGGACTCAGCCCCAGCATTTT.

V is TRBV5-1 and J is TRBJ1-1; D is ambiguous. V was clipped by 4 bases and J by 4 bases, with 17 bases between them. CDR3 length: 15 amino acids. The germline CDR1 and CDR2 sequences are SGHRS and YFSETQ. Here the CDR3 DNA reads TGCGCCAGCAGCACCCTACTTCCTGAGGGCACTGAAGCTTTCTTT. This translates into CASSTLLPEGTEAFF.